This TCR beta chain stems from a study of shared clonotypes between healthy human individuals. Study in general: Donors consisted of a couple of women and three men between 18 and 49. Each donor had three CD4 naive, three CD4 memory, two CD8 naive and one CD8 memory plate.

Details on this clone: The antigen is unknown.

Notes on the study in general: Incompleteness in sorted-subset sequencing, despite large depth, was shown by rarefaction.

Germline assignment: CDR1 MDHEN and CDR2 SYDVKM. Trimming took off 6 bases at V and 0 bases at J, with 14 bases between the two ends. The CDR3 totals 16 residues. Libraries were prepared by immunoSEQ multiplex PCR; TCRdb keeps only in-frame clonotypes and omits some of them. Here the sample spans roughly 2.2 million clones, more than 85% being singletons. Donors comprised healthy HIV-negative adults lacking recent acute infections or vaccinations. The source material was naive CD4+ T cells from PBMCs. Subset noted: CD45RA+ positively selected. This sequence originates from a man between 18 and 35 years old in good health. Some clones in this sample may be carry-over from other donors' samples. This chain links TRBV28 with TRBJ2-2; D is perhaps TRBD1 (5 bases). The CDR3 region has the DNA TGTGCCAGCAGCTCCCTCGGACAAACGAACACCGGGGAGCTGTTTTTT. Encoded protein: CASSSLGQTNTGELFF.